The rows below give T cell receptor beta chains drawn from one sample of a study of T cells in Graves' hyperthyroidism and ophthalmopathy. In TCRdb, the multiplex PCR reads were re-called with MiXCR into one record per CDR3 protein. Found here are fewer than 250,000 distinct CDR3 sequences, roughly a quarter of them singletons; the top ten hold approximately 35%. The specimen sequenced was blood. All receptors derive from a middle-aged woman with Graves' ophthalmopathy. Each CDR3 is given with its conserved first and last residue. A D gene is named only where the DNA matches it firmly. The size of a clone is reported for some rows only, either as once, few or many, or as a class for expanded clones.

CDR3aa	CDR3nt	v_gene	j_gene	d_gene	abundance
CASSYGNYGYIF	TGTGCCAGCAGCTACGGGAACTATGGCTACATCTTC	TRBV27	TRBJ1-2	-	many
CSAPEGGTASYEQYF	TGCAGTGCTCCGGAGGGGGGGACTGCCTCCTACGAGCAGTACTTC	TRBV20-1	TRBJ2-7	-	few
CSAPGGNNSPLHF	TGCAGTGCCCCGGGAGGCAATAATTCACCCCTCCACTTT	TRBV20-1	TRBJ1-6	-	once
CASSPGVAGGYEQYF	TGTGCCAGCAGTCCCGGGGTAGCGGGAGGATACGAGCAGTACTTC	TRBV12-3/TRBV12-4	TRBJ2-7	TRBD2	many
CASSLLNIAEVGETQYF	TGTGCCAGCAGTTTACTTAACATAGCGGAAGTCGGGGAGACCCAGTACTTC	TRBV28	TRBJ2-5	-	many
CATLGGEWGETQYF	TGTGCCACCCTTGGGGGGGAGTGGGGGGAGACCCAGTACTTC	TRBV6-1	TRBJ2-5	TRBD2	many
CASSLSAGSYEQYF	TGTGCCAGCAGTTTATCAGCAGGTTCCTACGAGCAGTACTTC	TRBV27	TRBJ2-7	-	many
CASSLEIKRLAVSLAGELFF	TGTGCCAGCAGCTTGGAGATAAAACGACTAGCTGTGTCTCTCGCCGGGGAGCTGTTTTTT	TRBV5-5	TRBJ2-2	TRBD2	many
CASSDDRAGYGYTF	TGTGCCAGCAGTGATGATAGGGCGGGCTATGGCTACACCTTC	TRBV6-1	TRBJ1-2	-	-
CASRSPGGAGELFF	TGTGCCAGCCGCTCCCCCGGTGGGGCCGGGGAGCTGTTTTTT	TRBV27	TRBJ2-2	-	many
CASSRRQGLGTEAFF	TGTGCCAGCAGCCGTCGACAGGGGTTAGGCACTGAAGCTTTCTTT	TRBV11-1	TRBJ1-1	TRBD1	many
CSARRAGEDAGELFF	TGCAGTGCCCGTCGAGCGGGAGAGGACGCCGGGGAGCTGTTTTTT	TRBV20-1	TRBJ2-2	TRBD2	-
CASSYSTLAGEYEQYF	TGTGCCAGCAGTTACTCGACACTAGCGGGAGAATACGAGCAGTACTTC	TRBV6-5	TRBJ2-7	TRBD2	few
CASSCLTKDLSSFEQYF	TGTGCCAGCAGCTGCCTTACAAAGGACCTGAGCTCCTTCGAGCAGTACTTC	TRBV28	TRBJ2-7	-	-
CASSQLPGDTEAFF	TGTGCCAGCTCACAACTTCCGGGAGACACTGAAGCTTTCTTT	TRBV18	TRBJ1-1	-	many
CASSGVPYGYTF	TGTGCCAGCAGTGGAGTACCGTATGGCTACACCTTC	TRBV6-4	TRBJ1-2	-	many
CASSLQGAAGELFF	TGTGCCAGCAGCTTACAGGGGGCTGCCGGGGAGCTGTTTTTT	TRBV7-9	TRBJ2-2	TRBD1	many
CASTRGRGLRYTF	TGTGCCAGCACACGTGGGAGGGGGTTACGCTACACCTTC	TRBV7-2	TRBJ1-2	-	-
CASSLQGNEQYF	TGTGCCAGCAGCCTACAGGGTAACGAGCAGTACTTC	TRBV6-5	TRBJ2-7	-	many
CAWTGSVGTEAFF	TGTGCCTGGACCGGGTCCGTCGGCACTGAAGCTTTCTTT	TRBV30	TRBJ1-1	-	many
CASSAGPDPYEQYF	TGTGCCAGCAGTGCCGGGCCTGACCCCTACGAGCAGTACTTC	TRBV2	TRBJ2-7	-	many
CASSPTLTKYEQYF	TGTGCCAGCAGTCCGACTCTTACAAAGTACGAGCAGTACTTC	TRBV27	TRBJ2-7	-	many
CASSPPVINYGYTF	TGTGCCAGCTCACCACCAGTCATTAACTATGGCTACACCTTC	TRBV18	TRBJ1-2	-	-
CSARTLTSYEQYF	TGCAGTGCTAGAACCTTAACCTCCTACGAGCAGTACTTC	TRBV20-1	TRBJ2-7	-	many
CAWSATTIYEQYF	TGTGCCTGGAGTGCGACTACAATCTACGAGCAGTACTTC	TRBV30	TRBJ2-7	-	many
CASSRTGISSGYTF	TGTGCCAGCAGCCGGACAGGGATCAGCTCCGGCTACACCTTC	TRBV28	TRBJ1-2	TRBD1	-
CASSLTSGGRQPQHF	TGTGCCAGCAGTTTAACGTCAGGGGGGCGGCAGCCCCAGCATTTT	TRBV27	TRBJ1-5	TRBD1	many
CASSYSGGLNYGYTF	TGTGCCAGCAGTTACTCAGGCGGCCTAAACTATGGCTACACCTTC	TRBV6-5	TRBJ1-2	-	many
CASSSLASTGELFF	TGTGCCAGCAGCTCATTAGCGAGCACCGGGGAGCTGTTTTTT	TRBV7-8	TRBJ2-2	-	many
CASSQLSSLYEQYF	TGTGCCAGCAGCCAACTTTCCAGCCTCTACGAGCAGTACTTC	TRBV4-2	TRBJ2-7	-	many
CSVEDHRQGFYEQYF	TGCAGCGTTGAAGATCACCGACAGGGTTTCTACGAGCAGTACTTC	TRBV29-1	TRBJ2-7	TRBD1	many
CASSPRDSGVTKNIQYF	TGTGCCAGCAGCCCCCGGGACAGCGGAGTGACCAAAAACATTCAGTACTTC	TRBV7-9	TRBJ2-4	TRBD1	many
CASSEARVAGGPGELFF	TGTGCCAGCAGTGAAGCTCGGGTAGCGGGAGGGCCCGGGGAGCTGTTTTTT	TRBV6-1	TRBJ2-2	TRBD2	many
CASSPAPHTGELFF	TGTGCCAGCAGCCCCGCCCCACACACCGGGGAGCTGTTTTTT	TRBV7-3	TRBJ2-2	-	many
CASSEPGQGIGNTIYF	TGTGCCAGCAGTGAACCGGGACAGGGGATTGGAAACACCATATATTTT	TRBV25-1	TRBJ1-3	TRBD1	many
CASSLWPHEQYF	TGTGCCAGCAGTTTATGGCCGCACGAGCAGTACTTC	TRBV28	TRBJ2-7	-	many